This T cell receptor beta chain emerged from a study of post-analysis software for immune sequencing data. Broader study findings: Roughly five TRBV segments appeared more often in patients than in controls, and TRBV5-6, TRBV5-1 and TRBV20-1 were among these. Controls significantly exceeded multiple sclerosis patients in normalized Chao1 diversity.

This clonotype was observed at least ten times. Antigen: not known. TCR beta libraries were prepared from cDNA with unique molecular identifiers. Each batch of roughly 1 to 11 million T cells produced 500,000 to 550,000 cDNA molecules. TCRdb reanalysed the PCR reads using MiXCR and keeps one entry per CDR3 protein. The table shows roughly 800,000 distinct CDR3 sequences, with roughly 27% occurring only once. This CDR3 spans 13 amino acids. With 2 bases removed from V and 9 bases from J, the gap between germline ends came to 11 bases. The chain recombines TRBV12-3 or TRBV12-4 with TRBJ2-1, with a possible D match to TRBD2 (6 bases). The sequenced sample was blood. This TCR was sampled from a girl aged 5 to 17 with multiple sclerosis. Here the CDR3 reads CASSLSEGGEQFF. CDR3 sequence (DNA): TGTGCCAGCAGTTTATCTGAGGGAGGTGAGCAGTTCTTC.